This TCR beta chain was obtained from a study of T-cell reconstitution after alpha-beta-depleted transplantation in children. Study observations and caveats: One year post-transplant, T-cell counts and diversity were largely derived from T cells produced anew. Some patients' high day-60 TCRbeta diversity was attributed to recipient cells surviving conditioning. Several hundred rapidly expanded clones from non-depleted graft cells reportedly supplied alpha-beta T cells about two months post-transplant.

The CDR3 sequence is 16 residues long. The V end lost 1 base, the J end lost 5 bases, and 15 bases lay between the germline ends. Germline values: CDR1 LGHNA, CDR2 YNFKEQ. Regarding this clonotype: Its antigen is as yet unknown.

Unique molecular identifiers were used to barcode this TCRbeta library. TCRdb redid the calling of the PCR reads with MiXCR, one entry per CDR3 protein. The sample has 250,000 to 400,000 distinct CDR3 sequences, 23% seen once. The V gene is TRBV4-2, the J gene TRBJ2-1; possible D gene TRBD2, 7 bases. The clonotype was recovered from a male patient younger than 18 who had a stem cell transplant for acute lymphoblastic leukemia, so the T cells may come from the graft donor. This specimen consisted of PBMCs, mostly from graft donor cells, obtained 180 days after TCRalphabeta/CD19-depleted stem cell transplant. The CDR3 region is CASSQVGASGDNEQFF. CDR3 nucleotides: TGTGCCAGCAGCCAAGTGGGGGCTAGCGGTGACAATGAGCAGTTCTTC.